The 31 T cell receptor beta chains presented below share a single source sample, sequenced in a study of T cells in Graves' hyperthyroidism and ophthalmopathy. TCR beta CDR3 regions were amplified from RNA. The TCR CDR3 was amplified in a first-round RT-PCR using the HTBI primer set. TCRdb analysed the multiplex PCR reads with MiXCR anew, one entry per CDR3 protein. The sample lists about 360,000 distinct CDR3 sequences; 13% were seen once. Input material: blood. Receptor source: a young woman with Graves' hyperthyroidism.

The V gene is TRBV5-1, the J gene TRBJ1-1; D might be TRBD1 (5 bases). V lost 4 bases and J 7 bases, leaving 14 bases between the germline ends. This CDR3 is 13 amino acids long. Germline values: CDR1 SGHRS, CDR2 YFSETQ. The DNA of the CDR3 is TGCGCCAGCAGCCTGGGGGGGTTCGATGAAGCTTTCTTT. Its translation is CASSLGGFDEAFF.

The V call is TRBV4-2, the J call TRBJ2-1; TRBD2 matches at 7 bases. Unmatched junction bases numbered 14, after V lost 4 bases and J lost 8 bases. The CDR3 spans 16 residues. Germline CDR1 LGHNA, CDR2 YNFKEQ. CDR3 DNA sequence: TGTGCCAGCAGCCCTTGGTGGGGCGGGGGTCTCGATGAGCAGTTCTTC. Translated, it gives CASSPWWGGGLDEQFF.

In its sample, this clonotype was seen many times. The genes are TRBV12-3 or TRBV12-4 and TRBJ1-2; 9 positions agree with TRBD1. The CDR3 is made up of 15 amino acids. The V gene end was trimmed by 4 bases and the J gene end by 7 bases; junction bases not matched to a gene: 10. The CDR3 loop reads CASSWGTGQGGGYTF. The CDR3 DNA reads TGTGCCAGCAGTTGGGGGACAGGGCAGGGTGGTGGCTACACCTTC.

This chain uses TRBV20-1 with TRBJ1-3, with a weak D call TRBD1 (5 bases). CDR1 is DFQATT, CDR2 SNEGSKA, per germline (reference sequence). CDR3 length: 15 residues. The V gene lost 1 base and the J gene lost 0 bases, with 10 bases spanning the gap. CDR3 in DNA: TGCAGTGCTAGAGCGTCCGGGGGCTCTGGAAACACCATATATTTT. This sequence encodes CSARASGGSGNTIYF.

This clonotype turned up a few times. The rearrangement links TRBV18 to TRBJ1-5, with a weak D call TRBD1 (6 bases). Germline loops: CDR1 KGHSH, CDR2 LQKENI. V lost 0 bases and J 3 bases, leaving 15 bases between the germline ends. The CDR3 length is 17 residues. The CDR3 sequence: CASSPPGTGTFNQPQHF. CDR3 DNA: TGTGCCAGCTCACCACCGGGTACAGGGACATTCAATCAGCCCCAGCATTTT.

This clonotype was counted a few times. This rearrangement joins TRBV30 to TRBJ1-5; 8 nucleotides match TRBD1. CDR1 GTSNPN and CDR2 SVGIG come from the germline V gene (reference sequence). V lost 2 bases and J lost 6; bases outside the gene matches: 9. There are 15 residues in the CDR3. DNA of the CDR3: TGTGCCTGGAGTCAAGGGCAGGGGGCAGGTCAGCCCCAGCATTTT. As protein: CAWSQGQGAGQPQHF.

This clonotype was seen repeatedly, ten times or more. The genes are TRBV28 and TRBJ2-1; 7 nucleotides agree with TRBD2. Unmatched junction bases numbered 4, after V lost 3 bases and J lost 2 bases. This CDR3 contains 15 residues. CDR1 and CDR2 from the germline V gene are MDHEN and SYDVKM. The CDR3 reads CASSFGGTTYNEQFF. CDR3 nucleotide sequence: TGTGCCAGCAGTTTTGGAGGGACTACCTACAATGAGCAGTTCTTC. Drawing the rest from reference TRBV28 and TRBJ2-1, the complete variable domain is DVKVTQSSRYLVKRTGEKVFLECVQDMDHENMFWYRQDPGLGLRLIYFSYDVKMKEKGDIPEGYSVSREKKERFSLILESASTNQTSMYLCASSFGGTTYNEQFFGPGTRLTVL.

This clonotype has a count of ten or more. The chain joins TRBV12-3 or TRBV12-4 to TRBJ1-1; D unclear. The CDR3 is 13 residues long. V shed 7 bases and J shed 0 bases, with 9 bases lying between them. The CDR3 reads CASTSGMNTEAFF. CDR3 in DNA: TGTGCCAGCACCTCCGGGATGAACACTGAAGCTTTCTTT.

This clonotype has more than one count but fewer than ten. This CDR3 reads CASSGKWEYNEQFF. Here the CDR3 DNA reads TGTGCCAGTAGTGGTAAGTGGGAATACAATGAGCAGTTCTTC. The V gene is TRBV19, the J gene TRBJ2-1; D gene unclear. Germline V gene data show CDR1 as LNHDA and CDR2 as SQIVND (reference sequence). V lost 5 bases, J lost 4 bases, and 12 bases lay in between. This CDR3 region has 14 residues.

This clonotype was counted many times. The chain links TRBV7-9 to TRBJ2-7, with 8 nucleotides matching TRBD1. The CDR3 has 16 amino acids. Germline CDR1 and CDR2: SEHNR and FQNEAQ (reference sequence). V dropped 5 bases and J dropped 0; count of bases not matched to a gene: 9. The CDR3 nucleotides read TGTGCCAGCAGCCCCGTGGGACAGGCAAGCTCCTACGAGCAGTACTTC. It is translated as CASSPVGQASSYEQYF.

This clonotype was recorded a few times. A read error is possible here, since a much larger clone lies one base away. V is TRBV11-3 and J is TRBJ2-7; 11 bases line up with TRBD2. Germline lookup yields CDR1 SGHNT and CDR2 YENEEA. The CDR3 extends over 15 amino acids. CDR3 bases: TGTGCCGGCAGCCCGGGACTAGCGGACTCCTACGAGCAGTACTTC. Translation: CAGSPGLADSYEQYF.

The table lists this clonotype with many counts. The DNA of the CDR3 is TGTGCCACAGGACTAGCGGGACCTCACGGGGAGCTGTTTTTT. This gives the protein CATGLAGPHGELFF. The rearrangement links TRBV24-1 to TRBJ2-2; TRBD2 aligns across 12 bases. J was trimmed by 7 bases and V by 10 bases; bases with no gene match: 6. Germline loops: CDR1 KGHDR, CDR2 SFDVKD. The CDR3 sequence is 14 residues long.

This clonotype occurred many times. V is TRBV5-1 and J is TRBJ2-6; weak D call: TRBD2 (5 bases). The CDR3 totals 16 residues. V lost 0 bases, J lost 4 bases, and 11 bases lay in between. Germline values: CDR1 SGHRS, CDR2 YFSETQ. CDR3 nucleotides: TGCGCCAGCAGCTTGGGTTGGAGGTCCGGGGCCAACGTCCTGACTTTC. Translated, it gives CASSLGWRSGANVLTF.

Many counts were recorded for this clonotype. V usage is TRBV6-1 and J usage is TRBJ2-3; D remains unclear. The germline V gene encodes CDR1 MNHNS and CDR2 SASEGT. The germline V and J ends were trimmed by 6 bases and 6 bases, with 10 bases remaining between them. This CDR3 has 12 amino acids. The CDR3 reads CASRIGWDTQYF. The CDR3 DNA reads TGTGCCAGCAGAATTGGTTGGGATACGCAGTATTTT.

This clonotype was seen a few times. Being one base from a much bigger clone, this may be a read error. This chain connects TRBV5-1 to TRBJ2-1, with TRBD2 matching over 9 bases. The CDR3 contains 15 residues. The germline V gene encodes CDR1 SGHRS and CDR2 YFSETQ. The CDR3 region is CASSSGTSPNNGQFF. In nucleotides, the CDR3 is TGCGCCAGCAGCTCAGGGACTAGCCCCAACAATGGGCAGTTCTTC.

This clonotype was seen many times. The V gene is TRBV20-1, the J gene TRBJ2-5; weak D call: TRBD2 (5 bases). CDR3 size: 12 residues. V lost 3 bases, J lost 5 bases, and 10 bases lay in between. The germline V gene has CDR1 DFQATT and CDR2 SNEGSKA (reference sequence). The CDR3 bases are TGCAGTGCTAGGTCTAGAGGGGAGACCCAGTACTTC. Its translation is CSARSRGETQYF.

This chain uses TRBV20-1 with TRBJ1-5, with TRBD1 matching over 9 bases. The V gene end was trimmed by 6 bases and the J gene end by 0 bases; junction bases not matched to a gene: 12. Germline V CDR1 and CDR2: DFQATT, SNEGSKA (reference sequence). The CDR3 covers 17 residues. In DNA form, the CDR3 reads TGCAGTGCAGCGGGACAGGGTGCCCGATTTAGCAATCAGCCCCAGCATTTT. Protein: CSAAGQGARFSNQPQHF.

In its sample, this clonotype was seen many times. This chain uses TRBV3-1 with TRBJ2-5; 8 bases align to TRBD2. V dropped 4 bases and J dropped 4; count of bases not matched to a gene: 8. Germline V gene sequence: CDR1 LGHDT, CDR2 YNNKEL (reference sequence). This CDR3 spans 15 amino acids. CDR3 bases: TGTGCCAGCAGCCCCGGGACTAGTAGCTTAGAGACCCAGTACTTC. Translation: CASSPGTSSLETQYF.

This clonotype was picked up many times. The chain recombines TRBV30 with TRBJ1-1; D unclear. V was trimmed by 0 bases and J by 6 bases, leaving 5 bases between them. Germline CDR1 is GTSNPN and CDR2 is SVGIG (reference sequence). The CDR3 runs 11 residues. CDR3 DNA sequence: TGTGCCTGGAGTGTGTGGGCTGAAGCTTTCTTT. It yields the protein CAWSVWAEAFF.

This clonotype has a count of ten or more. The CDR3 DNA is TGTGCCAGCAGTCACACCCGGGACTATCAGCCCCAGCATTTT. The encoded protein is CASSHTRDYQPQHF. The chain has TRBV2 and TRBJ1-5; maybe TRBD1 (5 bases). The ends were cut back, 5 bases at V and 5 bases at J, with 13 bases in the middle. This CDR3 is 14 amino acids long. Per the germline V gene, CDR1 is SNHLY and CDR2 is FYNNEI.

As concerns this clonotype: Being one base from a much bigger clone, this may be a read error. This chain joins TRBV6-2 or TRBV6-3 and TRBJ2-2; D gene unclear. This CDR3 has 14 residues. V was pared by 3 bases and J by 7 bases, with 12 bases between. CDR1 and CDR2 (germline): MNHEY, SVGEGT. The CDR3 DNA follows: TGTGCCAGCAGTTATTCATGGGATGGCGGGGAGCTGTTTTTT. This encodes CASSYSWDGGELFF.

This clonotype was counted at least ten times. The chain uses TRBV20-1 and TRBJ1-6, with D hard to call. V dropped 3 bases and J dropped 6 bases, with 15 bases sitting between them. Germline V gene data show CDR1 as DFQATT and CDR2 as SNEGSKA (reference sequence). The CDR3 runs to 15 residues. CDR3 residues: CSASRSRGRNSPLHF. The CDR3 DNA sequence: TGCAGTGCTAGCCGATCTCGAGGGCGTAATTCACCCCTCCACTTT.

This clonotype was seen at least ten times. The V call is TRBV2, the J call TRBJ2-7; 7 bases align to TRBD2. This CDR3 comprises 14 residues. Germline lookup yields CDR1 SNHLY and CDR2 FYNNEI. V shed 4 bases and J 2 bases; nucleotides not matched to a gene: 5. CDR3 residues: CASSAGLEPYEQYF. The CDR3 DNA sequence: TGTGCCAGCAGTGCTGGACTAGAGCCCTACGAGCAGTACTTC.

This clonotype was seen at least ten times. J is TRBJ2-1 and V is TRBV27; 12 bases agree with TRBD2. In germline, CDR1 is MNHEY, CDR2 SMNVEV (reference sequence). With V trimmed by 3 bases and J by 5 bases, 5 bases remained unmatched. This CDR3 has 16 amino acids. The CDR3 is CASSFSGLAGHNEQFF. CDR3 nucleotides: TGTGCCAGCAGTTTCTCGGGACTAGCGGGCCACAATGAGCAGTTCTTC.

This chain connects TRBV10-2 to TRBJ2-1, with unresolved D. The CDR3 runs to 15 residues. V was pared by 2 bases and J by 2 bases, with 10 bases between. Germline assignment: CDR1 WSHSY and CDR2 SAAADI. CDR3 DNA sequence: TGCGCCAGCAGTGAGGTGGTCTACACCTACAATGAGCAGTTCTTC. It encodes CASSEVVYTYNEQFF.

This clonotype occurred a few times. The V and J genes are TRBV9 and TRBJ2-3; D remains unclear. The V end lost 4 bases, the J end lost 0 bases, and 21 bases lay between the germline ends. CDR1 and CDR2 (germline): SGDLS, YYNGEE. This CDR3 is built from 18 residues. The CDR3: CASSPPSKGGPSTDTQYF. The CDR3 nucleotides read TGTGCCAGCAGCCCCCCCTCGAAGGGCGGCCCTAGCACAGATACGCAGTATTTT. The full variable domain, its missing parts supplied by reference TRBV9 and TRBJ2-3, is DSGVTQTPKHLITATGQRVTLRCSPRSGDLSVYWYQQSLDQGLQFLIQYYNGEERAKGNILERFSAQQFPDLHSELNLSSLELGDSALYFCASSPPSKGGPSTDTQYFGPGTRLTVL.

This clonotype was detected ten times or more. CDR3: CASSYGLAGGSNTGELFF. The CDR3 region has the DNA TGCGCCAGCAGCTACGGACTAGCGGGGGGATCGAACACCGGGGAGCTGTTTTTT. This sequence joins TRBV5-1 and TRBJ2-2; 14 bases fit TRBD2. The CDR3 runs to 18 residues. J was trimmed by 0 bases and V by 3 bases; bases with no gene match: 4. Germline V gene lookup returns CDR1 SGHRS and CDR2 YFSETQ. The complete variable domain, with remaining parts taken from reference TRBV5-1 and TRBJ2-2, reads KAGVTQTPRYLIKTRGQQVTLSCSPISGHRSVSWYQQTPGQGLQFLFEYFSETQRNKGNFPGRFSGRQFSNSRSEMNVSTLELGDSALYLCASSYGLAGGSNTGELFFGEGSRLTVL.

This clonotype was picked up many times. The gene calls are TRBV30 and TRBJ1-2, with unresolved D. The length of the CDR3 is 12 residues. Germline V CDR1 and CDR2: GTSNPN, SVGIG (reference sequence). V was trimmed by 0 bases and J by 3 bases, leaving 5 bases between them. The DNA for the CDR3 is TGTGCCTGGAGTGTAACAGACTATGGCTACACCTTC. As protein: CAWSVTDYGYTF.

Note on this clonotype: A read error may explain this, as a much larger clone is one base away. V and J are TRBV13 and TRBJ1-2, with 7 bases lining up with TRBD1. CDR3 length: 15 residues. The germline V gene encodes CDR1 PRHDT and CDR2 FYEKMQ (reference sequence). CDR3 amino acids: CASSFGTRTGDGYAF. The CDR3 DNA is TGCGCCAGCAGCTTTGGAACCCGGACAGGCGATGGCTACGCCTTC.

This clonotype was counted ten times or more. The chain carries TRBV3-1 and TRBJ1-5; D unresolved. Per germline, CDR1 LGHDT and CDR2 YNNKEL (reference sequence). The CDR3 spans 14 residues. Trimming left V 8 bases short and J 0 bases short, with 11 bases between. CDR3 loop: CASSRSNSNQPQHF. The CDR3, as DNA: TGTGCCAGCTCCAGGAGTAATAGCAATCAGCCCCAGCATTTT.

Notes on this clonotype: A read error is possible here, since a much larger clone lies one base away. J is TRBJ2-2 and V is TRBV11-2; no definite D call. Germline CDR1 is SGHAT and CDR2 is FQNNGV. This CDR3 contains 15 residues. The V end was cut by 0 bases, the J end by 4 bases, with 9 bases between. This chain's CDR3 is CASSLDSFSTGELFF. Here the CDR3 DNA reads TGTGCCAGCAGCTTAGATTCATTTTCCACCGGGGAGCTGTTTTTT.